These 4 T cell receptor beta chains were all obtained from the same sample, sequenced in a study of tumor-infiltrating lymphocytes in primary liver carcinoma. Germline DNA was also extracted, and blood RNA was taken from unsorted whole blood. With around 520 ng total RNA as template and a constant-region primer, TCR beta cDNA was made. Library construction for TCR beta comprised three nested multiplex PCR rounds performed with slightly modified ARM-PCR. Use of TRBV1-TRBV30 forward primers with a C-beta reverse primer characterized the first two PCR rounds, which lasted roughly 11 cycles each. From the multiplex PCR reads, TCRdb called clonotypes with MiXCR, one entry per CDR3 protein. This repertoire shows about 200,000 distinct CDR3 sequences, around three fifths found once; its top ten account for roughly 6.4%. The sample was peripheral blood. The origin of the receptors is a woman aged 60 to 75 with primary liver carcinoma and hepatitis B virus infection.

As regards this clonotype: One junction end disagrees with the germline gene, perhaps due to a read error. The chain joins TRBV11-1 to TRBJ2-3; D gene unclear. The CDR3 totals 16 residues. CDR1 and CDR2 from the germline V gene are SGHAT and FQDESV (reference sequence). The CDR3 DNA sequence: TGTACCAGCAGCTTGGAGAACTCGCGGACCGCAGATACGCAGTGTTTT. Amino acids: CTSSLENSRTADTQCF. Full variable domain (remainder filled in from reference TRBV11-1 and TRBJ2-3): EAEVAQSPRYKITEKSQAVAFWCDPISGHATLYWYRQILGQGPELLVQFQDESVVDDSQLPKDRFSAERLKGVDSTLKIQPAELGDSAMYLCTSSLENSRTADTQCFGPGTRLTVL.

This chain links TRBV7-8 with TRBJ1-2; a weak D match, TRBD1 (6 bases). The V end was cut by 5 bases, the J end by 4 bases, with 14 bases between. This CDR3 spans 14 amino acids. The germline V gene has CDR1 SGHVS and CDR2 FQNEAQ. The CDR3 sequence is CASSRSQGLYGYTF. CDR3 nucleotides: TGTGCCAGCAGCCGTTCACAGGGACTCTATGGCTACACCTTC.

At least ten counts were recorded for this clonotype. V gene TRBV6-5 combines with J gene TRBJ2-5; D may be TRBD1 (6 bases). The CDR3 consists of 15 residues. Germline V gives CDR1 MNHEY, CDR2 SVGAGI. Trimming left V 7 bases short and J 1 base short, with 16 bases between. Written as DNA, the CDR3 is TGTGCCAGCACCCACCTGGGGGCGTCCCAAGAGACCCAGTACTTC. Amino acid sequence: CASTHLGASQETQYF.

As concerns this clonotype: A read error may produce the germline difference seen at one junction end. The J gene is TRBJ2-7, the V gene TRBV11-3; D is possibly TRBD2 (5 bases). Germline V gene data show CDR1 as SGHNT and CDR2 as YENEEA. CDR3 length equals 14 residues. The CDR3 bases are TGTGTCAGCAGCTTAATGCAAACTAGGGCCGAGCATTACTTC. It specifies CVSSLMQTRAEHYF.